This T cell receptor (beta chain) was sequenced for a study of blood T cells in healthy people across ages. The CDR3 length is 15 residues. V was pared by 0 bases and J by 4 bases, with 13 bases between. Germline V gene data show CDR1 as SGHRS and CDR2 as YFSETQ. Primed by a sample-barcoded 5' primer and a J-beta primer mix, a second PCR proceeded for about 6 to 12 cycles. From the 5' RACE reads, TCRdb called clonotypes with MiXCR, one entry per CDR3 protein. Of 630,000 or so distinct CDR3 sequences detected, approximately 30% appear once; the ten largest clones hold around 14%. This clonotype showed up just a few times.

The sequenced material came from blood. V is TRBV5-1 and J is TRBJ1-1; D is perhaps TRBD1 (6 bases). This clonotype was obtained from a woman of 80 years or more in good health. CDR3 DNA: TGCGCCAGCAGCTTGGACAGGGAGCGTTTCACTGAAGCTTTCTTT. It codes for CASSLDRERFTEAFF.